Sequencing of this T cell receptor beta chain was carried out in a study of T-cell memory formation after mild COVID-19. Whole-study findings and limits: The study detected some responding clones in pre-infection memory, suggesting cross-reactive memory joined. Whether day 37 second-wave clones are SARS-CoV-2-specific was not confirmed. CM and EM subsets held most contracting CD4+ clones; EMRA held CD8+ ones.

In regard to this clonotype: Its antigen is not known.

CDR1 is LGHNA, CDR2 YSLEER, per germline. The CDR3 is made up of 14 amino acids. Trimming left V 2 bases short and J 8 bases short, with 15 bases between. Each CDR3 protein is one row after TCRdb ran MiXCR on the 5' RACE reads. The repertoire has 280,000 or so distinct CDR3 sequences, under 8.5% of them found once; the top ten carry less than 25%. Sample: PBMCs or a T cell subset sorted from them (not recorded which). V usage is TRBV4-3 and J usage is TRBJ1-2; D is perhaps TRBD1 (5 bases). This TCR derives from a man aged 18-30 years who had mild COVID-19 (a few samples of this study predate the infection). Cell type and time point are not known. DNA of the CDR3: TGCGCCAGCAGCCAATCGACGGGGGGTGGAGGCTACACCTTC. Translation gives CASSQSTGGGGYTF.